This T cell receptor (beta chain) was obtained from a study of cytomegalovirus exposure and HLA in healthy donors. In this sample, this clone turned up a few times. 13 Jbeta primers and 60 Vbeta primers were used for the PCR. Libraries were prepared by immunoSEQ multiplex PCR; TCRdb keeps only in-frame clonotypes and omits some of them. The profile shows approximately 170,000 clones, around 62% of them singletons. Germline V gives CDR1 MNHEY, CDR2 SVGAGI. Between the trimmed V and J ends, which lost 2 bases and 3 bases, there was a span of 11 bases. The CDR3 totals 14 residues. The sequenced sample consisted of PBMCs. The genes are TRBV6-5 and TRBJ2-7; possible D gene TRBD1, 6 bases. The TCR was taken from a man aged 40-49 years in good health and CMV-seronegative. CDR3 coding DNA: TGTGCCAGCAGTTACGGGACACCGGGCTACGAGCAGTACTTC. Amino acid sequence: CASSYGTPGYEQYF.